Included here is one T cell receptor (beta chain) sequence, with context. This clone was detected once. Its antigen is unknown. Per-base qualities were not stored, and no clone one base away is much larger. The receptor library was made with the immunoSEQ multiplex PCR assay. The table comes from immuneACCESS by way of TCRdb, which keeps in-frame sequences with V and J called. Part of the clones is missing from these tables; in studies checked, under half for an unresolved V gene and the rest for unknown reasons. The table for this sample lists around 69,000 clones; approximately 91% of them were counted only once. Approximately 1.5% of the sample belongs to the ten largest clones. The sample originates from a study of T cell changes during pregnancy in multiple sclerosis (dated by TCRdb to about 2019). Describing the broader study: The study looked at changes in the T cell repertoire across pregnancy in women with multiple sclerosis.

From the cysteine up to the phenylalanine, the CDR3 has a length of 16 residues. The read is trimmed to its CDR3 DNA, 48 bases read in frame from base 1. According to the germline V gene, CDR1 reads ENHRY and CDR2 reads SYGVKD. The junction carries 14 bases between V and J, which are trimmed by 2 bases and 1 base respectively. Specimen: peripheral blood, collected in the third trimester of pregnancy. In this chain, TRBV10-3 is recombined with TRBJ1-1, with the D segment identity uncertain. The clonotype was recovered from a female donor with multiple sclerosis, enrolled in a pregnancy study. CDR3 sequence: CAISEPDTSQNTEAFF. The nucleotide sequence is given as TGTGCCATCAGTGAGCCCGACACAAGTCAGAACACTGAAGCTTTCTTT.